The entry below describes one TCR beta chain. Source study methods: Estimates of nucleated cell counts were drawn from the amplification of reference gene primers. Repertoires were generated with immunoSEQ multiplex PCR, while TCRdb's copy carries only in-frame clones and drops some. Clone size and the V and J calls come from that table; the DNA yielded D and trimming. The sample gives more than 65,000 clones, around four fifths of which show up once; about 5% is in the top ten. The data originate from a study of blood T cell repertoires in COVID-19. Background on the study: Acute and convalescent COVID-19 samples came from the United States, Italy and Spain. From T cells, B-cell-depleted T cells, or PBMCs came the material, which was cDNA or gDNA.

V shed 8 bases, J shed 1 base, and the junction held 8 bases outside the gene matches. Germline V gene data show CDR1 as SNHLY and CDR2 as FYNNEI. This CDR3 region has 17 residues. Sequences were obtained from peripheral blood. The V gene is TRBV2, the J gene TRBJ2-3, with TRBD2 matching over 14 bases. The TCR was taken from a man aged 45-65 years with active COVID-19. The CDR3 DNA is TGTGCCAGCCGGAGACTAGCGGGGGGGGGACGCACAGATACGCAGTATTTT. Its translation is CASRRLAGGGRTDTQYF.